The table lists the clone carrying this T cell receptor (beta chain) with a few counts. Antigen: not known. iRepertoire HTBI primers and Arm-PCR of CDR3 regions built TCR beta libraries. TCRdb used MiXCR to reprocess the multiplex PCR reads, holding one entry per CDR3 protein. The sample carries about 300,000 distinct CDR3 sequences, 20% to 25% recorded once. This record belongs to a study of regulatory T cells in long-lasting Graves disease. In the study overall: It was over 5 years of antithyroid drugs, with positive TSH receptor antibodies, that meant persistent Graves' disease. Findings and caveats of the study: Persistent Graves' patients showed reduced TCR diversity versus newly diagnosed patients. TRBV28, TRBJ1-2 and TRBJ2-5 were favored in persistent disease.

The time point: persistent/refractory GD, antithyroid drugs over 5 years with positive TRAb. Construction of the TCR library relied on RNA isolated from PBMCs. The CDR3 is 16 amino acids. The V end lost 6 bases, the J end lost 1 base, and 18 bases lay between the germline ends. Germline values: CDR1 MNHEY, CDR2 SVGEGT. The chain is built from TRBV6-2 or TRBV6-3 and TRBJ2-5; possible D gene TRBD1, 6 bases. This receptor was identified in a female donor with Graves disease. The material sequenced was peripheral blood mononuclear cells (PBMCs), taken when the disease was refractory, from a patient treated with antithyroid drugs. The CDR3 loop reads CASSWQWVGGQETQYF. CDR3 DNA: TGTGCCAGCAGCTGGCAATGGGTAGGGGGCCAAGAGACCCAGTACTTC.